Listed below are T cell receptor beta chains from one sample, sequenced in a study of blood T cell repertoires in COVID-19. Generated by immunoSEQ multiplex PCR, the TCRdb table keeps only in-frame clones and is missing some. Of hundreds of thousands of clones listed, about 88% were seen once; the top ten hold 1% to 1.5%. Sequencing was carried out using peripheral blood. The receptors stem from a man between 65 and 85 years old with acute or convalescent COVID-19. CDR3s include the opening cysteine and the closing phenylalanine or tryptophan. D genes are given only for firm matches. Not every row has a clone size; where given, it reads once, few, many or a size class.

CASQTSYEQYF | TGTGCCAGCCAGACTTCCTACGAGCAGTACTTC | TRBJ2-7 | . | TRBV7-2 | .
CASSLRTVGLSNIQYF | TGTGCCAGCAGTTTACGGACAGTAGGGTTGTCGAACATTCAGTACTTC | TRBJ2-4 | once | TRBV27 | .
CASSLMRREDEAFF | TGTGCCAGCAGCTTAATGCGCAGGGAAGATGAAGCTTTCTTT | TRBJ1-1 | . | TRBV7-9 | .
CASSVDRAGETQYF | TGTGCCAGCAGCGTGGACAGGGCTGGAGAGACCCAGTACTTC | TRBJ2-5 | . | TRBV6-5 | TRBD1
CASRVLGGSYNEQFF | TGTGCCAGCAGGGTACTCGGGGGCTCCTACAATGAGCAGTTCTTC | TRBJ2-1 | . | TRBV2 | .
CASSGAGTYNEQFF | TGCGCCAGCAGCGGGGCGGGGACCTACAATGAGCAGTTCTTC | TRBJ2-1 | . | TRBV5-1 | .
CASSQVSGAVYNEQFF | TGTGCCAGCAGCCAAGTCAGCGGGGCAGTATACAATGAGCAGTTCTTC | TRBJ2-1 | once | TRBV4-2 | TRBD2
CASSHVDRNTEAFF | TGCGCCAGCAGCCATGTGGACAGGAACACTGAAGCTTTCTTT | TRBJ1-1 | . | TRBV4-3 | .
CASSQVGLTGEQYF | TGTGCCAGCAGCCAAGTCGGACTAACGGGGGAGCAGTACTTC | TRBJ2-7 | . | TRBV3-1/TRBV3-2 | .
CASSRMTGTNTGELFF | TGTGCCAGCAGCCGGATGACAGGAACTAACACCGGGGAGCTGTTTTTT | TRBJ2-2 | . | TRBV11-2 | .
CASTIAAANQPQHF | TGTGCCAGTACCATAGCGGCAGCAAATCAGCCCCAGCATTTT | TRBJ1-5 | . | TRBV19 | .
CASSQDQGARWDEQFF | TGCGCCAGCAGCCAAGATCAAGGGGCCCGCTGGGATGAGCAGTTCTTC | TRBJ2-1 | . | TRBV4-1 | .
CASSPPTGMNQPQHF | TGTGCCAGCAGCCCACCTACAGGGATGAATCAGCCCCAGCATTTT | TRBJ1-5 | . | TRBV28 | .
CASSMGTDSNQPQHF | TGTGCCAGTAGTATGGGGACAGACAGCAATCAGCCCCAGCATTTT | TRBJ1-5 | . | TRBV19 | TRBD1
CASSISGRSYEQYF | TGTGCCAGTAGTATTAGCGGACGGTCCTACGAGCAGTACTTC | TRBJ2-7 | . | TRBV19 | .
CASSLVGQSSYEQYF | TGTGCCAGCAGCTTGGTGGGACAGAGCTCCTACGAGCAGTACTTC | TRBJ2-7 | . | TRBV5-8 | TRBD1
CASSRQGPDTQYF | TGTGCCAGCAGTCGGCAGGGTCCAGATACGCAGTATTTT | TRBJ2-3 | . | TRBV5-8 | .
CASIRGDRAYEQYF | TGTGCCAGCATAAGAGGGGACAGGGCTTACGAGCAGTACTTC | TRBJ2-7 | . | TRBV28 | TRBD1
CASSPGRYQYF | TGTGCCAGCTCACCAGGGCGATACCAGTATTTT | TRBJ2-3 | . | TRBV18 | .
CASSVVEGEQFF | TGTGCCAGCAGCGTAGTGGAGGGTGAGCAGTTCTTC | TRBJ2-1 | . | TRBV9 | .
CASSVGEGGGSGTDTQYF | TGTGCCAGCAGCGTAGGGGAGGGCGGGGGGAGTGGCACAGATACGCAGTATTTT | TRBJ2-3 | . | TRBV9 | TRBD2
CASSSPSTSGGKETQYF | TGTGCCAGTAGTAGCCCATCGACTAGCGGGGGGAAAGAGACCCAGTACTTC | TRBJ2-5 | . | TRBV19 | TRBD2
CAISESPASGAFYNEQFF | TGTGCCATCAGTGAGTCGCCGGCTAGCGGGGCCTTCTACAATGAGCAGTTCTTC | TRBJ2-1 | few | TRBV10-3 | TRBD2